The clone carrying this T cell receptor beta chain was counted only a few times. The sample is drawn from a study of T cells after yellow fever vaccination. The CDR3 spans 17 residues. Germline V gene data show CDR1 as LGHDT and CDR2 as YNNKEL (reference sequence). Trimming shortened V by 1 base and J by 6 bases, and 19 bases separated the two germline ends. MiXCR, applied by TCRdb to the 5' RACE reads, yields one record per CDR3 protein. The data contain 150,000 to 200,000 distinct CDR3 sequences, around 7.2% of them singletons. This chain joins TRBV3-1 and TRBJ2-4, with a weak D call TRBD2 (7 bases). This TCR came from a man younger than 35 who received the YFV17D yellow fever vaccine. The specimen was CD4+ T cells sorted from PBMCs, collected less than 6 days after the first yellow fever vaccination. The CDR3, as DNA: TGTGCCAGCAGCCAAGGGGGGGGGGGCGCAAGGAGAAACATTCAGTACTTC. Its protein is CASSQGGGGARRNIQYF.